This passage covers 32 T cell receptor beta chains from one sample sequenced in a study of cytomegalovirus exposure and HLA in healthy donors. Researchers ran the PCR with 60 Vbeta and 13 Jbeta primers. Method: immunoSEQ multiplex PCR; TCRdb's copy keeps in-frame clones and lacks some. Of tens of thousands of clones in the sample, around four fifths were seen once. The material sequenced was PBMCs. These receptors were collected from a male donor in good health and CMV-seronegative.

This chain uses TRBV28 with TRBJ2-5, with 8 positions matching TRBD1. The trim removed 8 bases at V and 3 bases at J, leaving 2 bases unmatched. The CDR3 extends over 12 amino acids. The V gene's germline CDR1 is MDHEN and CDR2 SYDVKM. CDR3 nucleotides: TGTGCCAGCGAGGACAGGGAAGAGACCCAGTACTTC. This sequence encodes CASEDREETQYF.

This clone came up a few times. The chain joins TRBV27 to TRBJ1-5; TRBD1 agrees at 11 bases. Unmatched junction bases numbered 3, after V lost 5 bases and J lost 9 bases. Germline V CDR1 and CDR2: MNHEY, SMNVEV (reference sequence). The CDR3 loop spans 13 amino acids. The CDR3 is CASSPDRGRPQHF. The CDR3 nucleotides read TGTGCCAGCAGTCCGGACAGGGGGCGGCCCCAGCATTTT.

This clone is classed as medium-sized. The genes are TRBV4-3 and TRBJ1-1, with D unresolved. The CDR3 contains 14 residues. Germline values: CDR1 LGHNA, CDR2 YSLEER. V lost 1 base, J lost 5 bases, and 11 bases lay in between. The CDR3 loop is CASSQVIRATEAFF. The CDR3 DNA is TGCGCCAGCAGCCAAGTGATTAGAGCTACTGAAGCTTTCTTT.

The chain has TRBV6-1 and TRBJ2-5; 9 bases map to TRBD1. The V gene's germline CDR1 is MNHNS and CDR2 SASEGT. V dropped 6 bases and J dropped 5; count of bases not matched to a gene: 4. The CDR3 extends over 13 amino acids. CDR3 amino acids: CASRGQGTETQYF. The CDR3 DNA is TGTGCCAGCAGGGGACAGGGCACCGAGACCCAGTACTTC.

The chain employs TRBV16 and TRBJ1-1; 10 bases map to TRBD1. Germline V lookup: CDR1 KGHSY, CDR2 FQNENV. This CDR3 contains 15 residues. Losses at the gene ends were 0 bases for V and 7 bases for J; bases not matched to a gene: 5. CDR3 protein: CASSQSGTGDREAFF. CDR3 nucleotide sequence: TGTGCCAGCAGCCAATCCGGGACAGGGGACCGTGAAGCTTTCTTT.

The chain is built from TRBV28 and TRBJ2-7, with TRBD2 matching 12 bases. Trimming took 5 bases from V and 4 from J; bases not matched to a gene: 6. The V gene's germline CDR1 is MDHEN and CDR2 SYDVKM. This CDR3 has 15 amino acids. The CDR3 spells CASSPLGTSGYEQYF. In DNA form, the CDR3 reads TGTGCCAGCAGTCCCCTGGGGACTAGCGGGTACGAGCAGTACTTC.

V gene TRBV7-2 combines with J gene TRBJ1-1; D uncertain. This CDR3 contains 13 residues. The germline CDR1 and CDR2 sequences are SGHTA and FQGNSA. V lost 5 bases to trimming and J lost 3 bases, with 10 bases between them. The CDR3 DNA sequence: TGTGCCAGCAGCCTTGGGCCCCACACTGAAGCTTTCTTT. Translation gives CASSLGPHTEAFF.

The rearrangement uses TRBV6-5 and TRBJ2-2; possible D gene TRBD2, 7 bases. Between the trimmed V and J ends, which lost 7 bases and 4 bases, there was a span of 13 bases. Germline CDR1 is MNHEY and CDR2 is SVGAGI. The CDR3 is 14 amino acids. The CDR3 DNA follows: TGTGCCAGCAATCTGGGAGGGGGCACCGGGGAGCTGTTTTTT. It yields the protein CASNLGGGTGELFF.

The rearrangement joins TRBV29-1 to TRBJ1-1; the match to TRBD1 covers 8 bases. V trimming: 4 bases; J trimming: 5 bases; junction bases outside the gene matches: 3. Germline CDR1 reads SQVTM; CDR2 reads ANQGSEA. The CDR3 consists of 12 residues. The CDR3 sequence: CSVVWTGTEAFF. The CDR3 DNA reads TGCAGCGTTGTATGGACAGGGACTGAAGCTTTCTTT.

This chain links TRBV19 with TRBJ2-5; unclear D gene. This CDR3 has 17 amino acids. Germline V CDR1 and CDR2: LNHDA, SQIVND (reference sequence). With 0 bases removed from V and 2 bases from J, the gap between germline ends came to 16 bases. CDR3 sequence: CASSIDTCRGRQETQYF. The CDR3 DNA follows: TGTGCCAGTAGTATAGATACGTGTCGTGGCAGGCAAGAGACCCAGTACTTC.

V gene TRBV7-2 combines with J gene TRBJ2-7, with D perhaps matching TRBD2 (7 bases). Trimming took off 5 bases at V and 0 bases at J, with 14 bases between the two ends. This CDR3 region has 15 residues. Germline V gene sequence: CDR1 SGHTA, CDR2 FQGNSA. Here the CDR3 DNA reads TGTGCCAGCAGCCCGGACGGGGGGCGCTCCTACGAGCAGTACTTC. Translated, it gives CASSPDGGRSYEQYF.

CDR3 sequence reads: CASSLFRGQGSPLHF. DNA for the CDR3: TGTGCCAGCAGCTTGTTCAGGGGGCAAGGTTCACCCCTCCACTTT. This chain uses TRBV5-6 with TRBJ1-6; 8 bases map to TRBD1. From germline, CDR1 is SGHDT and CDR2 YYEEEE. Trimming removed 1 base from V and 9 bases from J; junction bases left unmatched: 6. The CDR3 has 15 amino acids.

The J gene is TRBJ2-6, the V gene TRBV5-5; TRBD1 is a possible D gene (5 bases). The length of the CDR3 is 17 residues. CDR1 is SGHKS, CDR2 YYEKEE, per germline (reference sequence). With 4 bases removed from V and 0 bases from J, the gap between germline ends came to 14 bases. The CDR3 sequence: CASSRIWTPSGANVLTF. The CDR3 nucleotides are TGTGCCAGCAGCCGAATCTGGACACCCTCTGGGGCCAACGTCCTGACTTTC.

The CDR3 region has the DNA TGTGCCAGCTCACCACCTACTAGCGGGAGTTTCGGGGAGCTGTTTTTT. Its translation is CASSPPTSGSFGELFF. The chain employs TRBV18 and TRBJ2-2, with 11 bases fitting TRBD2. This CDR3 is built from 16 residues. Germline V lookup: CDR1 KGHSH, CDR2 LQKENI. The J segment lost 7 bases and the V segment lost 0 bases, leaving 4 bases of the junction unmatched.

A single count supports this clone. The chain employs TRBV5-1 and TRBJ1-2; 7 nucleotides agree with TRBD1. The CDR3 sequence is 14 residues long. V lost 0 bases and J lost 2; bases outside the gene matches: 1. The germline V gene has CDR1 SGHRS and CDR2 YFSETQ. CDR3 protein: CASSLEGANYGYTF. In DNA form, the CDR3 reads TGCGCCAGCAGCTTGGAGGGGGCCAACTATGGCTACACCTTC.

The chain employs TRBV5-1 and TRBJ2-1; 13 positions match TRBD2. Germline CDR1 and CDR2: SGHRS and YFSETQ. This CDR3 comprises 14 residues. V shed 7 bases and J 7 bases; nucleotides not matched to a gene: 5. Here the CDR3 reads CASRTSGSNNEQFF. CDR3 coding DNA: TGCGCCAGCCGGACTAGCGGGAGTAATAATGAGCAGTTCTTC.

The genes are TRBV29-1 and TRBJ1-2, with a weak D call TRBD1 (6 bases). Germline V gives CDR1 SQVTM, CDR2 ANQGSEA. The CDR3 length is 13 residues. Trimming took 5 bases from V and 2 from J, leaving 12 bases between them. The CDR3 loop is CSVLSGTNYGYTF. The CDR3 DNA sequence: TGCAGCGTTCTGTCTGGGACAAACTATGGCTACACCTTC. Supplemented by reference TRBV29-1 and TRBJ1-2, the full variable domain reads SAVISQKPSRDICQRGTSLTIQCQVDSQVTMMFWYRQQPGQSLTLIATANQGSEATYESGFVIDKFPISRPNLTFSTLTVSNMSPEDSSIYLCSVLSGTNYGYTFGSGTRLTVV.

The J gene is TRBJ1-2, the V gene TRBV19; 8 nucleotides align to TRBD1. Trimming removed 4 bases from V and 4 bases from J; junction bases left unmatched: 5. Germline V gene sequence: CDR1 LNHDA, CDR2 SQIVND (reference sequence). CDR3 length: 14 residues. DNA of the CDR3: TGTGCCAGTAGTAGAATCCAGGGGGCCTATGGCTACACCTTC. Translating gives CASSRIQGAYGYTF.

CDR3 loop: CASSLQGAGNTIYF. In nucleotides, the CDR3 is TGTGCCAGCAGTTTACAGGGGGCTGGAAACACCATATATTTT. V and J are TRBV7-2 and TRBJ1-3, with 8 bases identical to TRBD1. V was clipped by 6 bases and J by 2 bases; unmatched bases: 3. The CDR3 has 14 amino acids. From germline, CDR1 is SGHTA and CDR2 FQGNSA.

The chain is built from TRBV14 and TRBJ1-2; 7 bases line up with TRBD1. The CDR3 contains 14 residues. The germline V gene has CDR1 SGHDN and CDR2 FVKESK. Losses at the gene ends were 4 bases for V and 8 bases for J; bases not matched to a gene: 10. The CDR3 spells CASSRRGNDAGYTF. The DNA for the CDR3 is TGTGCCAGCAGCCGCAGGGGGAATGATGCCGGCTACACCTTC.

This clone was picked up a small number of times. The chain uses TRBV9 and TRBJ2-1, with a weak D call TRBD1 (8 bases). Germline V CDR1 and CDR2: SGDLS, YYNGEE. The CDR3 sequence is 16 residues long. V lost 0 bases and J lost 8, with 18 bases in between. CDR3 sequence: CASSVGGGTGGHEQFF. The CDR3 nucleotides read TGTGCCAGCAGCGTAGGGGGAGGGACAGGTGGGCATGAGCAGTTCTTC.

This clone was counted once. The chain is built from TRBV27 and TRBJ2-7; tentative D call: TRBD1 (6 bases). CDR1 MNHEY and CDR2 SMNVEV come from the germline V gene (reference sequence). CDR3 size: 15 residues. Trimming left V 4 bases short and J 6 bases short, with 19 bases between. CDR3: CASSSQGVGRGEQYF. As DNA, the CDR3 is TGTGCCAGCAGTTCACAGGGAGTGGGCCGGGGCGAGCAGTACTTC.

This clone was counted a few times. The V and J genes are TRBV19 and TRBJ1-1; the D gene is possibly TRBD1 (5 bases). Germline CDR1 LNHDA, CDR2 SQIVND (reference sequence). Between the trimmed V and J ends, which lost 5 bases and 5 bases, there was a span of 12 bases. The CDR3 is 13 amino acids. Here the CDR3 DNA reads TGTGCCAGTAGTTCGGCCGGGGGGACTGAAGCTTTCTTT. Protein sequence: CASSSAGGTEAFF.

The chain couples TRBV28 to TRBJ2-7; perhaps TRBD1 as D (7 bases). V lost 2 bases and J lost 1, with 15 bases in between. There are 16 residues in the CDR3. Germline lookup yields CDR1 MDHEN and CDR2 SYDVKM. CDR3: CASSLDSQGGSYEQYF. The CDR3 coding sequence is TGTGCCAGCAGTTTAGACTCCCAGGGGGGATCCTACGAGCAGTACTTC.

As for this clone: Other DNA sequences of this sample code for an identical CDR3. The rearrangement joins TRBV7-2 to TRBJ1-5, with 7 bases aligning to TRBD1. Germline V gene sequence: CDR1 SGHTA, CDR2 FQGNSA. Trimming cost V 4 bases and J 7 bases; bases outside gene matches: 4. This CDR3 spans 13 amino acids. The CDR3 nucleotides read TGTGCCAGCAGCTACAGGGGAAACCAGCCCCAGCATTTT. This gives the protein CASSYRGNQPQHF.

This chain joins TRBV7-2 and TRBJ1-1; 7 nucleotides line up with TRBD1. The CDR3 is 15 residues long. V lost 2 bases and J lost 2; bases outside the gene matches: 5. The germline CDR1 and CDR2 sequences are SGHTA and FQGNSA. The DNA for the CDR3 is TGTGCCAGCAGCTTATGGGACAGAGTTAACACTGAAGCTTTCTTT. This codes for CASSLWDRVNTEAFF.

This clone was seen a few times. The CDR3 protein is CASSSTHGGGTEAFF. The CDR3 nucleotides are TGTGCCAGCAGCTCGACCCACGGGGGTGGCACTGAAGCTTTCTTT. The chain couples TRBV11-3 to TRBJ1-1; D may be TRBD1 (5 bases). This CDR3 contains 15 residues. V dropped 4 bases and J dropped 4 bases, with 16 bases sitting between them. Germline values: CDR1 SGHNT, CDR2 YENEEA.

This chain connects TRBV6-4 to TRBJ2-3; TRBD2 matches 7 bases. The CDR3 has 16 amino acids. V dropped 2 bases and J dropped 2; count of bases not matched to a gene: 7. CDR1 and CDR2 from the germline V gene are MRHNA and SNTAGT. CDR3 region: CASSDLASGTTDTQYF. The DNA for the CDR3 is TGTGCCAGCAGTGACCTGGCTAGCGGCACCACAGATACGCAGTATTTT.

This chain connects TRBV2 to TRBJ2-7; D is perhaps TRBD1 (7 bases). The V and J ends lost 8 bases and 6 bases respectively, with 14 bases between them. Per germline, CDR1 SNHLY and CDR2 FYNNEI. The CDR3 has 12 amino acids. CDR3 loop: CASVTQGGEQYF. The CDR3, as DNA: TGTGCCAGCGTGACTCAGGGGGGCGAGCAGTACTTC.

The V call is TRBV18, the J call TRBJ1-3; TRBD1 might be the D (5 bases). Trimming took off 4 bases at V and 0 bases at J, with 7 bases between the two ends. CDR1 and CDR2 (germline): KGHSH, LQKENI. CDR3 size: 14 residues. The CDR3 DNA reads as TGTGCCAGCTCACAGGGGATCTCTGGAAACACCATATATTTT. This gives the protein CASSQGISGNTIYF. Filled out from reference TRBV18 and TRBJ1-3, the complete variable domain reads NAGVMQNPRHLVRRRGQEARLRCSPMKGHSHVYWYRQLPEEGLKFMVYLQKENIIDESGMPKERFSAEFPKEGPSILRIQQVVRGDSAAYFCASSQGISGNTIYFGEGSWLTVV.

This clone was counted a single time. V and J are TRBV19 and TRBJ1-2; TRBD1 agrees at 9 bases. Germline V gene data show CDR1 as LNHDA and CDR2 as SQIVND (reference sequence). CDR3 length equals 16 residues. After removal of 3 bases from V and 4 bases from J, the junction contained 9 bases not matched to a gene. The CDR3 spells CASSIDDRGAFYGYTF. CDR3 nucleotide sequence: TGTGCCAGTAGTATCGATGACAGGGGGGCCTTCTATGGCTACACCTTC.

The CDR3 nucleotides are TGTGCCAGCAGCCAACGCTCCCAGGGGGTGGGGGAGCAGTACTTC. As protein: CASSQRSQGVGEQYF. The rearrangement joins TRBV11-2 to TRBJ2-7, with 7 bases matching TRBD1. V was pared by 5 bases and J by 7 bases, with 14 bases of the junction left unmatched. Germline V gene sequence: CDR1 SGHAT, CDR2 FQNNGV. This CDR3 spans 15 amino acids.